This TCR beta chain is from a study of identical twins. TCRdb independently ran MiXCR on the 5' RACE reads; one entry per CDR3 protein. The repertoire consists of 450,000 or so distinct CDR3 sequences, with less than 20% occurring once and the leading ten covering roughly 12%. The study's findings and limits: Out-of-frame alpha sequences common to twins were enriched for low generation probability.

This clonotype has a count of ten or more. The antigen is not known. CDR1 is MNHEY and CDR2 is SVGAGI in the germline V gene. With 2 bases removed from V and 2 bases from J, the gap between germline ends came to 7 bases. The CDR3 length is 13 residues. The chain links TRBV6-5 to TRBJ2-7; no clear D. This receptor was taken from a man in his fifties or sixties in good health. The sample taken for sequencing was naive T cells sorted from blood. The CDR3 protein is CASSYSRTYEQYF. For the CDR3, the DNA is TGTGCCAGCAGTTACAGTCGAACCTACGAGCAGTACTTC.